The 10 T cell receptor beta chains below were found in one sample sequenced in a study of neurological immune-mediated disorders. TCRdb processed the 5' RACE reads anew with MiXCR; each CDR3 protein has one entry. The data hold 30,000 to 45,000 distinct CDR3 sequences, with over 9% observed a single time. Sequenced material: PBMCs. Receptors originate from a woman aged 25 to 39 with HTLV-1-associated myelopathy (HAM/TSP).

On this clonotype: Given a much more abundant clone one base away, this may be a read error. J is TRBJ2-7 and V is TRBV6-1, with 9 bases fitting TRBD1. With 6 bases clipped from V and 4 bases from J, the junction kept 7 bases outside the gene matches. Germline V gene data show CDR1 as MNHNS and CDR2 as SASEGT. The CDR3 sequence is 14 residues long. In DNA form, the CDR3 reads TGTGCCAGCAGCTTACAGGGGGCTGGGTACGAGCAGTACTTC. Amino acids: CASSLQGAGYEQYF.

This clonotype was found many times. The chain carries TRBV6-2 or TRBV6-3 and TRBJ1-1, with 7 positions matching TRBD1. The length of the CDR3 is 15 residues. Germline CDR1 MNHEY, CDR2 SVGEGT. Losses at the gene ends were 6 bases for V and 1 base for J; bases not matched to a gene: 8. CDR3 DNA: TGTGCCAGCAGACGAACAGGGGACCGGAACACTGAAGCTTTCTTT. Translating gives CASRRTGDRNTEAFF.

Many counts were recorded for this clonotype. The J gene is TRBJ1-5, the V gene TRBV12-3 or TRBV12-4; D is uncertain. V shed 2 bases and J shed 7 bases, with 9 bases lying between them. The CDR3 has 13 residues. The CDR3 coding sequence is TGTGCCAGCAGTTTATTTGAAGGACAGCCCCAGCATTTT. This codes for CASSLFEGQPQHF.

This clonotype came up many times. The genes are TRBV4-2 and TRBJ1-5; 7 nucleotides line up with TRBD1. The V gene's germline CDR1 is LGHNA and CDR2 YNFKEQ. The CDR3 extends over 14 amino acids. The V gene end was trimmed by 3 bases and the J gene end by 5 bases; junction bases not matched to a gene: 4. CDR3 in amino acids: CASSHGTADQPQHF. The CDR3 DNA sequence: TGTGCCAGCAGCCATGGGACAGCAGATCAGCCCCAGCATTTT.

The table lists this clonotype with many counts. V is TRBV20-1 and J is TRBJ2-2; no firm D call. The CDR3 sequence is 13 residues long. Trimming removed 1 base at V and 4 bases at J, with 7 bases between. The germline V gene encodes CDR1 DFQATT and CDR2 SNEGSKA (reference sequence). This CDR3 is CSARVATTGELFF. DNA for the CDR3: TGCAGTGCTAGAGTGGCTACCACCGGGGAGCTGTTTTTT.

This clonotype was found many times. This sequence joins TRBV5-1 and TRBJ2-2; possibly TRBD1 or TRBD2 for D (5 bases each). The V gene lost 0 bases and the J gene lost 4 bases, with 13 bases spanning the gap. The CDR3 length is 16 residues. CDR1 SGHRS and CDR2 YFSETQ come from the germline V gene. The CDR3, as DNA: TGCGCCAGCAGCTTGGCCGTCGGTGGGGGCACCGGGGAGCTGTTTTTT. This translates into CASSLAVGGGTGELFF.

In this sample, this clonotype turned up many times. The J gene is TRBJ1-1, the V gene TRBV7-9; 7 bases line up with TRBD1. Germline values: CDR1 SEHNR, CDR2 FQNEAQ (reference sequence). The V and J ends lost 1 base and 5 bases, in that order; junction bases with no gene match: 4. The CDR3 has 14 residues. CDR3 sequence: CASSLGQGETEAFF. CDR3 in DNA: TGTGCCAGCAGCTTAGGACAGGGAGAAACTGAAGCTTTCTTT.

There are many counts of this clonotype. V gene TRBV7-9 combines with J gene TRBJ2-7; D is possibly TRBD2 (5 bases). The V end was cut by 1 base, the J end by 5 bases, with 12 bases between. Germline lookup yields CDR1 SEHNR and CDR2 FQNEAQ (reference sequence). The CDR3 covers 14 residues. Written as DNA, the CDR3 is TGTGCCAGCAGCTTAGTGACGGGGTACAACGAGCAGTACTTC. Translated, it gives CASSLVTGYNEQYF.

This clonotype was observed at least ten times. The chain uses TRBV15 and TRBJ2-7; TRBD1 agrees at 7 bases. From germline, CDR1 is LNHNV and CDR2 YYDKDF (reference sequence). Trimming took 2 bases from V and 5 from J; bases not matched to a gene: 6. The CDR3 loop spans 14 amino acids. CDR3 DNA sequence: TGTGCCACCAGCAGAAGACAGGGTGCCCACGAGCAGTACTTC. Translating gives CATSRRQGAHEQYF.

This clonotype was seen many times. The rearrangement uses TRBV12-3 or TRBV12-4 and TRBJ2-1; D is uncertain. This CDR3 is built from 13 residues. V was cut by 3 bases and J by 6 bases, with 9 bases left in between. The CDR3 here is CASSLPPGNEQFF. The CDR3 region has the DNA TGTGCCAGCAGTTTGCCCCCGGGCAATGAGCAGTTCTTC.